This T cell receptor (beta chain) stems from a study of blood T cell repertoires in COVID-19. Libraries were prepared by immunoSEQ multiplex PCR; TCRdb keeps only in-frame clonotypes and omits some of them. The sample has fewer than 150,000 clones, 88% seen once; the top ten hold about 10%. There are 19 residues in the CDR3. Germline V CDR1 and CDR2: ENHRY, SYGVKD. V lost 0 bases and J 3 bases, leaving 21 bases between the germline ends. The clonotype originates from a man in his fifties or sixties with active or convalescent COVID-19. Material for sequencing was peripheral blood. The chain links TRBV10-3 to TRBJ2-1, with TRBD2 as a possible D gene (5 bases). CDR3 loop: CAISESFMRASSDYNEQFF. The CDR3 nucleotides are TGTGCCATCAGTGAGTCGTTTATGAGAGCTAGCAGCGACTACAATGAGCAGTTCTTC.